This T cell receptor beta chain was captured in a study of cytomegalovirus exposure and HLA in healthy donors. Clones were read by immunoSEQ multiplex PCR, and TCRdb kept only the in-frame ones, dropping some. The sample comprises about 90,000 clones, 80% to 85% of which are singletons, and about an eighth rests with the top ten. With regard to this clone: As yet, its antigen is unknown.

The CDR3 runs to 19 residues. Trimming pared 1 base from V and 4 bases from J, leaving 23 bases between. Germline V gene lookup returns CDR1 MGHRA and CDR2 YSYEKL. General observations from the study: Three chains tied to CMV proved CMV antigen-specific in vitro. Despite most TCR sequences being rare, some public TCRs occurred in many donors. According to a subsequent analysis, TCR clusters from the first cohort were inclined to appear together in the 120 validation repertoires.

V gene TRBV4-1 combines with J gene TRBJ1-5, with D possibly TRBD1 on 6 matching bases. This sequence originates from a woman between 18 and 29 years old in good health and CMV-seropositive. The sequenced sample was PBMCs. CDR3 sequence reads: CASSQGSGRGLGLNQPQHF. As DNA, the CDR3 is TGCGCCAGCAGCCAAGGATCGGGCAGGGGTTTGGGATTAAATCAGCCCCAGCATTTT.